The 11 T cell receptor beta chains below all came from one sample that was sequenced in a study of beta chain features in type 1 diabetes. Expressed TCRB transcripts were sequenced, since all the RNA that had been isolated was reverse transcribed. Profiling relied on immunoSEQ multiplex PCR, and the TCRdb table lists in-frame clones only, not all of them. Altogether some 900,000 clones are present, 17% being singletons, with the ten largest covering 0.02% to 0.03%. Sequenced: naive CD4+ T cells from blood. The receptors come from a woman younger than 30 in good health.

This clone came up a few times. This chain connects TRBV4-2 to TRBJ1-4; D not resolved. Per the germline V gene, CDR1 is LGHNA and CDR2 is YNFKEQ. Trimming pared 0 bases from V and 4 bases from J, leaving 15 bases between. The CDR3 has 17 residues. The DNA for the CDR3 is TGTGCCAGCAGCCAAGATGTACGCCAGATCTTTAATGAAAAACTGTTTTTT. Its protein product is CASSQDVRQIFNEKLFF.

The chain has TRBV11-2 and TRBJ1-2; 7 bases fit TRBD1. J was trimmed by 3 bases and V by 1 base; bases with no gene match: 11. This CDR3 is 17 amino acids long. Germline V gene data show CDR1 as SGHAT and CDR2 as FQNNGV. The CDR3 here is CASSLVSTRGSDYGYTF. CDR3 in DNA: TGTGCCAGCAGCTTAGTTTCAACCAGGGGGTCCGACTATGGCTACACCTTC.

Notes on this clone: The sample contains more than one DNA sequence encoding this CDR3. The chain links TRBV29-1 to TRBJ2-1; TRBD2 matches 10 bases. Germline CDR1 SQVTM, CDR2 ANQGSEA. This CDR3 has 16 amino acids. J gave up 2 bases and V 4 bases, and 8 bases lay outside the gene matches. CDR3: CSVGLAGVGTYNEQFF. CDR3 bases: TGCAGCGTTGGTCTAGCGGGAGTGGGAACCTACAATGAGCAGTTCTTC.

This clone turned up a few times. The CDR3 coding sequence is TGTGCCAGTAGCCTGGGACAGCCGTACCAAGAGACCCAGTACTTC. It is translated as CASSLGQPYQETQYF. The V call is TRBV19, the J call TRBJ2-5; 7 bases line up with TRBD1. With 6 bases clipped from V and 0 bases from J, the junction kept 7 bases outside the gene matches. The V gene's germline CDR1 is LNHDA and CDR2 SQIVND (reference sequence). This CDR3 comprises 15 residues.

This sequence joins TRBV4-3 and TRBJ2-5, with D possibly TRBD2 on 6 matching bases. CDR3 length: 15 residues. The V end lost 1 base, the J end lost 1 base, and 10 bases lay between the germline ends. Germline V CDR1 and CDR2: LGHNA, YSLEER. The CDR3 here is CASSQVGSAQETQYF. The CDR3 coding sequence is TGCGCCAGCAGCCAAGTCGGGAGCGCCCAAGAGACCCAGTACTTC.

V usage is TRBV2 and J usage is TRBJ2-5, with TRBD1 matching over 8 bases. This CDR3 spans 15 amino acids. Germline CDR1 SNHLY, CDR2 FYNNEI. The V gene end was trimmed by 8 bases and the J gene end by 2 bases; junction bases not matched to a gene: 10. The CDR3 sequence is CASLIPGTGQETQYF. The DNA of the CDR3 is TGTGCCAGCCTCATCCCCGGGACAGGACAAGAGACCCAGTACTTC.

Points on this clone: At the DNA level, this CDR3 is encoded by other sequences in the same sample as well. The CDR3 spells CASSFDREETQYF. The CDR3 nucleotides read TGTGCCAGCAGCTTTGACAGGGAGGAGACCCAGTACTTC. The rearrangement joins TRBV7-3 to TRBJ2-5; 7 bases map to TRBD1. In germline, CDR1 is SGHTA, CDR2 FQGTGA. The junction had 3 bases not matched to a gene; V was cut back by 3 bases and J by 5 bases. The CDR3 length is 13 residues.

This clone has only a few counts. The CDR3 protein is CASSLTGGSGELFF. CDR3 sequence (DNA): TGCGCCAGCAGCTTGACGGGAGGTAGCGGGGAGCTGTTTTTT. This chain connects TRBV5-1 to TRBJ2-2; the match to TRBD2 covers 7 bases. The CDR3 runs to 14 residues. J lost 7 bases, V lost 1 base, and 4 bases had no gene match. Germline V gene sequence: CDR1 SGHRS, CDR2 YFSETQ.

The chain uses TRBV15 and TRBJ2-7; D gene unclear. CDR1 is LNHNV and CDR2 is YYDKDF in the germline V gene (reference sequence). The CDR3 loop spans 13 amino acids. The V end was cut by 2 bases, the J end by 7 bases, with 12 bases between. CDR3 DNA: TGTGCCACCAGCAGAACGTCCTTATCAGAGCAGTACTTC. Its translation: CATSRTSLSEQYF.

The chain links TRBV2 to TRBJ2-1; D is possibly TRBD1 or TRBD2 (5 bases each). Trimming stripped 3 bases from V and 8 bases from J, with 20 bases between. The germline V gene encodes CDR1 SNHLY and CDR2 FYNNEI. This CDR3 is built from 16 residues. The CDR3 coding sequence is TGTGCCAGCAGTGATCAACAGGACTCGCTCGACTATGAGCAGTTCTTC. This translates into CASSDQQDSLDYEQFF.

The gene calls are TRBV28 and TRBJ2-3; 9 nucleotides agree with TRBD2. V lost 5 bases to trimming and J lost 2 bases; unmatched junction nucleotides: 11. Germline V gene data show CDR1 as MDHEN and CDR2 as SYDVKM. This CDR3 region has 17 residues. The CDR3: CASSHDLRGRATDTQYF. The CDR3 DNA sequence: TGTGCCAGCAGTCATGACCTCCGCGGGAGGGCCACAGATACGCAGTATTTT.